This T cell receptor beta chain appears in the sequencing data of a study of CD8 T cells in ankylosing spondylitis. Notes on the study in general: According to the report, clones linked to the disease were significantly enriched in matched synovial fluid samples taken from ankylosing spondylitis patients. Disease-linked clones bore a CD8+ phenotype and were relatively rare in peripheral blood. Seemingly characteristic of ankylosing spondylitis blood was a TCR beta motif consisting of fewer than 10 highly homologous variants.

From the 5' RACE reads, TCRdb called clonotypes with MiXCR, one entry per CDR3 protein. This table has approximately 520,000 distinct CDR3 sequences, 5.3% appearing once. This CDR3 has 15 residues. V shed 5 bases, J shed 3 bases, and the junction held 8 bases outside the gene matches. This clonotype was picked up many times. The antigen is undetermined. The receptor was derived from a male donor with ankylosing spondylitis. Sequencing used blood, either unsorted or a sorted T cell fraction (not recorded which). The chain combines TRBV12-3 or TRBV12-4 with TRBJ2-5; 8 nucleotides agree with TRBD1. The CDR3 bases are TGTGCCAGCAGTAGGTCGACAGGGGTAGAAGAGACCCAGTACTTC. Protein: CASSRSTGVEETQYF.